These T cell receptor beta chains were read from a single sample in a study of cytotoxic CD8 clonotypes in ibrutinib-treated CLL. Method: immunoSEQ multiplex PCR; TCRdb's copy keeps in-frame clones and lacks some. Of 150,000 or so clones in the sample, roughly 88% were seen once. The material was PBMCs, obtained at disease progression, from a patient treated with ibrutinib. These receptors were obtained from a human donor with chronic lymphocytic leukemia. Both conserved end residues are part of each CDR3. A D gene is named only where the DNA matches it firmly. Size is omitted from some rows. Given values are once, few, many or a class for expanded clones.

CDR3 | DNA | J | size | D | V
CASSLTRGAGVRGYEQYF | TGTGCCAGCAGCCTCACTCGTGGAGCGGGAGTGCGTGGCTACGAGCAGTACTTC | TRBJ2-7 | NA | TRBD2 | TRBV7-9
CASSQDGGNWNTEAFF | TGCGCCAGCAGCCAAGATGGCGGGAACTGGAACACTGAAGCTTTCTTT | TRBJ1-1 | NA | NA | TRBV4-1
CAISDLAGSYNEQFF | TGTGCCATCAGTGATCTAGCGGGATCTTACAATGAGCAGTTCTTC | TRBJ2-1 | NA | TRBD2 | TRBV10-3
CASSLDIWDRGTDTQYF | TGCGCCAGCAGCTTGGATATTTGGGACAGGGGTACAGATACGCAGTATTTT | TRBJ2-3 | NA | TRBD1 | TRBV5-1
CASSLQTGLNTGELFF | TGTGCCAGCAGCTTGCAGACAGGGCTGAACACCGGGGAGCTGTTTTTT | TRBJ2-2 | NA | TRBD1 | TRBV7-9
CASSLNRGRMNTEAFF | TGTGCCAGCTCACTCAACAGGGGTCGAATGAACACTGAAGCTTTCTTT | TRBJ1-1 | once | TRBD1 | TRBV18
CASSVTSGRIYEQYF | TGTGCCAGCAGCGTGACTAGCGGGAGGATCTACGAGCAGTACTTC | TRBJ2-7 | NA | TRBD2 | TRBV7-3
CASSLVQGGVYGYTF | TGTGCCAGCAGCTTGGTCCAGGGGGGAGTGTACGGCTACACCTTC | TRBJ1-2 | NA | TRBD1 | TRBV5-5
CASSQGLAGVNEQFF | TGTGCCAGCAGCCAGGGACTAGCGGGAGTTAATGAGCAGTTCTTC | TRBJ2-1 | NA | TRBD2 | TRBV7-3
CASSQSRDPFYEQYF | TGTGCCAGCAGCCAGTCCAGGGACCCCTTCTACGAGCAGTACTTC | TRBJ2-7 | once | NA | TRBV14
CASSLDGNGYTF | TGCGCCAGCAGCTTGGATGGGAATGGCTACACCTTC | TRBJ1-2 | NA | NA | TRBV5-1
CASSTPGGQGMGEQYF | TGTGCCAGTAGCACCCCGGGGGGACAGGGCATGGGAGAGCAGTACTTC | TRBJ2-7 | once | TRBD1 | TRBV19
CAISEPGQGARMGNYQYEQYF | TGTGCCATCAGTGAGCCGGGACAGGGGGCGCGAATGGGTAACTATCAATACGAGCAGTACTTC | TRBJ2-7 | NA | TRBD1 | TRBV10-3
CASRGGGRAYEQYF | TGTGCCAGCAGAGGTGGGGGCAGGGCCTACGAGCAGTACTTC | TRBJ2-7 | NA | NA | TRBV6-5
CARTGLAGERVSADTQYF | TGTGCCAGAACGGGACTAGCGGGAGAAAGGGTTTCGGCAGATACGCAGTATTTT | TRBJ2-3 | NA | TRBD2 | TRBV2
CASSKGGQNYEQYF | TGTGCCAGCAGCAAAGGGGGACAGAACTACGAGCAGTACTTC | TRBJ2-7 | NA | NA | TRBV21-1
CASSVERGTSYEQYF | TGTGCCAGCAGCGTAGAACGGGGGACCTCCTACGAGCAGTACTTC | TRBJ2-7 | NA | NA | TRBV9
CASSARDSGWGNQPQHF | TGTGCCAGCAGCGCCCGGGACAGCGGATGGGGCAATCAGCCCCAGCATTTT | TRBJ1-5 | NA | TRBD1 | TRBV11-3
CASSLGIGGTYNEQFF | TGTGCTAGCAGCTTAGGGATAGGCGGGACGTACAATGAGCAGTTCTTC | TRBJ2-1 | NA | NA | TRBV7-7
CASRGGRLAGGLGADTQYF | TGTGCCAGCAGGGGGGGAAGACTAGCGGGAGGGCTTGGGGCAGATACGCAGTATTTT | TRBJ2-3 | NA | TRBD2 | TRBV2
CASPKGPRQKNIQYF | TGTGCCAGCCCTAAGGGGCCAAGACAGAAAAACATTCAGTACTTC | TRBJ2-4 | few | NA | TRBV28
CASSIGQGNEQFF | TGTGCCAGTAGTATAGGGCAGGGCAATGAGCAGTTCTTC | TRBJ2-1 | NA | NA | TRBV19
CASRPRDRDGRTDTQYF | TGTGCCAGCAGGCCCCGCGACAGGGACGGGAGGACAGATACGCAGTATTTT | TRBJ2-3 | NA | NA | TRBV7-2
CASSHGQGGADTQYF | TGTGCCAGCAGCCACGGACAGGGGGGTGCAGATACGCAGTATTTT | TRBJ2-3 | NA | TRBD1 | TRBV7-9
CASSLRQGLTDTQYF | TGTGCCAGCTCGCTACGACAGGGGCTCACAGATACGCAGTATTTT | TRBJ2-3 | NA | TRBD1 | TRBV18
CATQPPQEKLFF | TGTGCCACCCAACCCCCGCAGGAAAAACTGTTTTTT | TRBJ1-4 | NA | NA | TRBV28
CASTQGPYNEQFF | TGTGCCAGCACTCAGGGGCCCTACAATGAGCAGTTCTTC | TRBJ2-1 | NA | NA | TRBV2
CARTIHRAHEQYF | TGTGCCAGAACCATACACAGGGCCCACGAGCAGTACTTC | TRBJ2-7 | NA | NA | TRBV6-5
CASRAGFAARGTEAFF | TGTGCCAGCAGGGCGGGCTTCGCAGCCAGGGGAACTGAAGCTTTCTTT | TRBJ1-1 | NA | NA | TRBV7-2
CASSSADAKDTEAFF | TGTGCCAGCAGTTCGGCGGACGCGAAGGACACTGAAGCTTTCTTT | TRBJ1-1 | NA | NA | TRBV28
CASSILTQGVNTEAFF | TGTGCCAGCAGCATACTTACTCAGGGGGTGAACACTGAAGCTTTCTTT | TRBJ1-1 | NA | NA | TRBV21-1
CASSLGVGSAEQFF | TGTGCCAGCAGCTTAGGGGTGGGGTCCGCGGAGCAGTTCTTC | TRBJ2-1 | NA | NA | TRBV7-2
CASSKPLRCTSYNEQFF | TGTGCCAGCAGCAAACCCCTCCGTTGCACCTCCTACAATGAGCAGTTCTTC | TRBJ2-1 | NA | NA | TRBV21-1
CASSEGRGNYEQYF | TGTGCCAGCAGTGAAGGTCGAGGGAACTACGAGCAGTACTTC | TRBJ2-7 | few | NA | TRBV6-1
CASSLRQGADTQYF | TGTGCCAGCAGCTTGCGGCAGGGCGCAGATACGCAGTATTTT | TRBJ2-3 | NA | NA | TRBV5-4
CASSYSAGEKLFF | TGTGCCAGCAGTTACTCCGCTGGGGAAAAACTGTTTTTT | TRBJ1-4 | NA | NA | TRBV6-5
CASSRRGGPQETQYF | TGTGCCAGCAGCCGACGTGGTGGGCCCCAAGAGACCCAGTACTTC | TRBJ2-5 | NA | NA | TRBV7-3
CSVEDWERDMPDTQYF | TGCAGCGTTGAAGATTGGGAACGGGATATGCCAGATACGCAGTATTTT | TRBJ2-3 | NA | NA | TRBV29-1
CERARNTDTQYF | TGCGAACGGGCCAGAAACACAGATACGCAGTATTTT | TRBJ2-3 | NA | NA | TRBV5-1
CASSSFKLAGATYEQYF | TGTGCCAGCAGTTCCTTCAAACTAGCGGGAGCAACCTACGAGCAGTACTTC | TRBJ2-7 | NA | TRBD2 | TRBV28
CASSPVGGGGTDTQYF | TGTGCCAGCAGCCCTGTAGGTGGGGGAGGGACAGATACGCAGTATTTT | TRBJ2-3 | NA | TRBD2 | TRBV9
CSVEETGAQYF | TGCAGCGTTGAAGAAACGGGGGCCCAGTACTTC | TRBJ2-5 | NA | NA | TRBV29-1
CASSIVGTSGSEQYF | TGTGCCAGTAGTATAGTTGGGACTAGCGGGAGCGAGCAGTACTTC | TRBJ2-7 | NA | TRBD2 | TRBV19
CASSLSREWGGELFF | TGCGCCAGCAGCTTGTCCCGGGAGTGGGGCGGGGAGCTGTTTTTT | TRBJ2-2 | NA | NA | TRBV5-1